The 20 T cell receptor beta chains reported below all come from one sample, sequenced in a study of T cells in localized non-small cell lung cancer. Libraries were prepared by immunoSEQ multiplex PCR; TCRdb keeps only in-frame clonotypes and omits some of them. The sample comprises fewer than 40,000 clones, less than 90% of which are singletons, and less than 3% rests with the top ten. The sample consisted of peripheral blood, taken before any cancer treatment. Receptors originate from an older female donor with stage I lung adenocarcinoma.

The chain couples TRBV30 to TRBJ1-5; a possible D gene is TRBD1 (5 bases). V lost 3 bases, J lost 6 bases, and 15 bases lay in between. CDR1 GTSNPN and CDR2 SVGIG come from the germline V gene (reference sequence). The CDR3 runs 14 residues. The CDR3 DNA reads TGTGCCTGGAGCCCCGGGACCCCTGGTCAGCCCCAGCATTTT. Its protein product is CAWSPGTPGQPQHF. Complete variable domain (other parts from reference TRBV30 and TRBJ1-5): SQTIHQWPATLVQPVGSPLSLECTVEGTSNPNLYWYRQAAGRGLQLLFYSVGIGQISSEVPQNLSASRPQDRQFILSSKKLLLSDSGFYLCAWSPGTPGQPQHFGDGTRLSIL.

The chain carries TRBV5-6 and TRBJ1-1; unclear D gene. CDR1 SGHDT and CDR2 YYEEEE come from the germline V gene. This CDR3 has 16 amino acids. Trimming took off 4 bases at V and 7 bases at J, with 23 bases between the two ends. The CDR3 coding sequence is TGTGCCAGCAGCCGAGTAGGCGGGCCGGACCTAAATGAAGCTTTCTTT. Amino acids: CASSRVGGPDLNEAFF.

This clone was seen just once. CDR3 protein: CASSILSSENTEAFF. The CDR3 DNA reads TGTGCCAGTAGTATACTTTCCTCCGAGAACACTGAAGCTTTCTTT. The chain employs TRBV19 and TRBJ1-1; no firm D call. Germline values: CDR1 LNHDA, CDR2 SQIVND (reference sequence). Trimming took 2 bases from V and 1 from J, leaving 11 bases between them. The CDR3 loop spans 15 amino acids.

The rearrangement links TRBV5-1 to TRBJ2-2; 9 nucleotides line up with TRBD2. CDR3 length equals 15 residues. Germline V gene sequence: CDR1 SGHRS, CDR2 YFSETQ. With V trimmed by 6 bases and J by 4 bases, 7 bases remained unmatched. The CDR3 sequence: CASTAGGPGTGELFF. Written as DNA, the CDR3 is TGCGCCAGCACGGCGGGAGGGCCGGGCACCGGGGAGCTGTTTTTT.

This chain connects TRBV7-2 to TRBJ1-2; 8 positions match TRBD1. CDR3 length: 15 amino acids. After removal of 1 base from V and 5 bases from J, the junction contained 6 bases not matched to a gene. Per the germline V gene, CDR1 is SGHTA and CDR2 is FQGNSA. The DNA of the CDR3 is TGTGCCAGCAGCTTAGGAGACAGGGGAAATTATGGCTACACCTTC. Its translation is CASSLGDRGNYGYTF.

The gene calls are TRBV10-1 and TRBJ1-2; tentatively, D is TRBD1 (5 bases). CDR1 is WNHNN and CDR2 is SYGVQD in the germline V gene (reference sequence). The CDR3 runs to 14 residues. Deletions cut 7 bases from V and 7 bases from J, with 19 bases between. CDR3 DNA: TGCGCCAGCAAGATCCCACAGGCCCGAGGTGGCTACACCTTC. Its protein is CASKIPQARGGYTF.

The J gene is TRBJ1-2, the V gene TRBV28, with D tentatively TRBD1 (5 bases). V lost 5 bases to trimming and J lost 3 bases, with 13 bases between them. The germline CDR1 and CDR2 sequences are MDHEN and SYDVKM. The CDR3 length is 14 residues. The CDR3 spells CASSTQGGDYGYTF. The CDR3 region has the DNA TGTGCCAGCAGTACCCAGGGAGGCGACTATGGCTACACCTTC.

The chain employs TRBV5-1 and TRBJ2-3; D gene unclear. Trimming removed 2 bases from V and 4 bases from J, with 11 bases in between. The CDR3 has 14 amino acids. Germline-derived CDR1 and CDR2 are SGHRS and YFSETQ. CDR3 DNA: TGCGCCAGCAGCTTCTTAGGTGGTTCAGATACGCAGTATTTT. This encodes CASSFLGGSDTQYF.

The chain recombines TRBV10-3 with TRBJ2-1; 13 nucleotides agree with TRBD2. Losses at the gene ends were 4 bases for V and 1 base for J; bases not matched to a gene: 1. This CDR3 is built from 16 residues. CDR1 and CDR2 (germline): ENHRY, SYGVKD. This CDR3 is CAISGTSGSSYNEQFF. The CDR3 DNA sequence: TGTGCCATCAGTGGGACTAGCGGGAGTTCCTACAATGAGCAGTTCTTC.

This clone was counted a single time. The rearrangement links TRBV15 to TRBJ2-3; D gene unclear. The CDR3 totals 15 residues. Trimming removed 0 bases from V and 6 bases from J, with 13 bases in between. CDR1 and CDR2 (germline): LNHNV, YYDKDF (reference sequence). This chain's CDR3 is CATSRDGLEPDTQYF. CDR3 nucleotide sequence: TGTGCCACCAGCAGAGATGGGCTCGAGCCGGATACGCAGTATTTT.

The V gene is TRBV7-6, the J gene TRBJ2-3, with TRBD2 identical over 10 bases. This CDR3 is 17 amino acids long. The V gene end was trimmed by 5 bases and the J gene end by 1 base; junction bases not matched to a gene: 9. CDR1 and CDR2 (germline): SGHVS, FNYEAQ. CDR3 amino acids: CASSPRLAGQGTDTQYF. The DNA for the CDR3 is TGTGCCAGCAGCCCCCGACTAGCGGGTCAAGGCACAGATACGCAGTATTTT.

J is TRBJ1-4 and V is TRBV10-2; no firm D call. With 0 bases removed from V and 6 bases from J, the gap between germline ends came to 2 bases. CDR1 is WSHSY and CDR2 is SAAADI in the germline V gene. The CDR3 contains 12 residues. CDR3 sequence: CASSESDEKLFF. As DNA, the CDR3 is TGCGCCAGCAGTGAGTCCGATGAAAAACTGTTTTTT.

The chain is built from TRBV10-3 and TRBJ2-7; D possibly corresponds to TRBD1 (6 bases). V was clipped by 6 bases and J by 0 bases, with 12 bases between them. There are 14 residues in the CDR3. Germline CDR1 is ENHRY and CDR2 is SYGVKD. The CDR3 DNA sequence: TGTGCCATCAGGGAGGACAGTCACTCCTACGAGCAGTACTTC. Translating it yields CAIREDSHSYEQYF.

This sequence joins TRBV5-1 and TRBJ2-3, with D possibly matching TRBD2 (6 bases). This CDR3 has 15 amino acids. The germline CDR1 and CDR2 sequences are SGHRS and YFSETQ. V was shortened by 4 bases and J by 3 bases, with 15 bases between the two germline ends. The CDR3 spells CASSEGLLATDTQYF. CDR3 DNA: TGCGCCAGCAGCGAAGGGCTCCTAGCGACAGATACGCAGTATTTT. Together with reference TRBV5-1 and TRBJ2-3, the CDR3 gives the full variable domain: KAGVTQTPRYLIKTRGQQVTLSCSPISGHRSVSWYQQTPGQGLQFLFEYFSETQRNKGNFPGRFSGRQFSNSRSEMNVSTLELGDSALYLCASSEGLLATDTQYFGPGTRLTVL.

The genes are TRBV27 and TRBJ1-1; unclear D gene. Per the germline V gene, CDR1 is MNHEY and CDR2 is SMNVEV (reference sequence). The CDR3 loop spans 13 amino acids. The V gene lost 0 bases and the J gene lost 11 bases, with 13 bases spanning the gap. The CDR3 DNA sequence: TGTGCCAGCAGTTTATCGTCGAACAATTTGGCTTTCTTT. The encoded protein is CASSLSSNNLAFF.

The chain is built from TRBV6-1 and TRBJ2-2; D is uncertain. Trimming cost V 4 bases and J 4 bases, with 7 bases left between them. CDR3 length: 13 residues. Looked up from germline, CDR1 is MNHNS and CDR2 is SASEGT. The CDR3 spells CASSVPATGELFF. CDR3 bases: TGTGCCAGCAGTGTTCCGGCCACCGGGGAGCTGTTTTTT.

This clone was seen a few times. The gene calls are TRBV7-2 and TRBJ1-2; perhaps TRBD1 as D (5 bases). The germline V and J ends were trimmed by 5 bases and 4 bases, with 11 bases remaining between them. Germline V gene lookup returns CDR1 SGHTA and CDR2 FQGNSA. The CDR3 covers 13 residues. In DNA, the CDR3 is TGTGCCAGCAGCCAAGACGGGACCTATGGCTACACCTTC. This codes for CASSQDGTYGYTF.

V is TRBV4-3 and J is TRBJ2-1, with 10 bases matching TRBD2. With V trimmed by 2 bases and J by 4 bases, 5 bases remained unmatched. CDR3 size: 16 residues. The germline V gene encodes CDR1 LGHNA and CDR2 YSLEER. The CDR3 protein is CASSQLAGEKYNEQFF. The CDR3 DNA reads TGCGCCAGCAGCCAACTAGCGGGAGAAAAATACAATGAGCAGTTCTTC.

About this clone: Within the sample, other DNA sequences also encode this same CDR3. This sequence joins TRBV5-6 and TRBJ2-7; no firm D call. V shed 8 bases and J shed 1 base, with 13 bases lying between them. This CDR3 region has 13 residues. In germline, CDR1 is SGHDT, CDR2 YYEEEE. The CDR3 sequence: CASSPKDSYEQYF. CDR3 nucleotide sequence: TGTGCCAGTAGCCCCAAGGATTCCTACGAGCAGTACTTC.

The CDR3 DNA follows: TGCGCCAGCAGCTTGTTTCCGACAGGGGGCTACGAGCAGTACTTC. Protein sequence: CASSLFPTGGYEQYF. J is TRBJ2-7 and V is TRBV5-1; TRBD1 matches 9 bases. V was clipped by 1 base and J by 3 bases; unmatched bases: 5. In germline, CDR1 is SGHRS, CDR2 YFSETQ. The CDR3 totals 15 residues.